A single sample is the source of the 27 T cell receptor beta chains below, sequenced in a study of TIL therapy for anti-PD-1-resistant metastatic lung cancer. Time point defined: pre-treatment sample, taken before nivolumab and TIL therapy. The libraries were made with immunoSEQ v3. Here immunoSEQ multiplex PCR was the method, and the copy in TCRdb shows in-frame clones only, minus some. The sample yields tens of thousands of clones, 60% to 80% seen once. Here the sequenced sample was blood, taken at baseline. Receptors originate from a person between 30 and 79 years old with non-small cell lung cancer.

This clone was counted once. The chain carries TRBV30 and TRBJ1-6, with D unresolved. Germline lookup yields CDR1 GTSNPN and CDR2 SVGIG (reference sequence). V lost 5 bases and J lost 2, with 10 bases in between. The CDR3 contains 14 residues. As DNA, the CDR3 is TGTGCCTGGGGCCTACAGCCCTATAATTCACCCCTCCACTTT. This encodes CAWGLQPYNSPLHF. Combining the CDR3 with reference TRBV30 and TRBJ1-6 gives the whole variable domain SQTIHQWPATLVQPVGSPLSLECTVEGTSNPNLYWYRQAAGRGLQLLFYSVGIGQISSEVPQNLSASRPQDRQFILSSKKLLLSDSGFYLCAWGLQPYNSPLHFGNGTRLTVT.

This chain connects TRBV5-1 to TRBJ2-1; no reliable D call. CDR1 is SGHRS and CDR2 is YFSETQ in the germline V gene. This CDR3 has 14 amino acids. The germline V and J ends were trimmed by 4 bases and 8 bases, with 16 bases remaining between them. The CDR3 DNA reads TGCGCCAGCAGCCCTACCCACATTGGGGATGAGCAGTTCTTC. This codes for CASSPTHIGDEQFF.

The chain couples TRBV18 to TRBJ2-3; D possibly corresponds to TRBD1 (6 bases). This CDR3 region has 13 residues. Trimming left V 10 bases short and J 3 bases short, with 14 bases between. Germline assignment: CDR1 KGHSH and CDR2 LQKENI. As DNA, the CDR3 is TGTGCCACCCGAGGACAGATGACAGATACGCAGTATTTT. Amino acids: CATRGQMTDTQYF.

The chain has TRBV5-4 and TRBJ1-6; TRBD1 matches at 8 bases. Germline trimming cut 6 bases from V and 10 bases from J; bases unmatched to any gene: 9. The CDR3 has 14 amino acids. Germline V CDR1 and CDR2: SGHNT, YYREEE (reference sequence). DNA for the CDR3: TGTGCCAGCACCGAGGACAGGGTCTTATCACCCCTCCACTTT. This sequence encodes CASTEDRVLSPLHF.

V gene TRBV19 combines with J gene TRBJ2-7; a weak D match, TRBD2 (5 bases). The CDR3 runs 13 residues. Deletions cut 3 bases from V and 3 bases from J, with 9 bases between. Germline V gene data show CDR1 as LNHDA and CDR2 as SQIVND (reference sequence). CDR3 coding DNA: TGTGCCAGTAGTATGGCAGGAGGCTACGAGCAGTACTTC. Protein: CASSMAGGYEQYF.

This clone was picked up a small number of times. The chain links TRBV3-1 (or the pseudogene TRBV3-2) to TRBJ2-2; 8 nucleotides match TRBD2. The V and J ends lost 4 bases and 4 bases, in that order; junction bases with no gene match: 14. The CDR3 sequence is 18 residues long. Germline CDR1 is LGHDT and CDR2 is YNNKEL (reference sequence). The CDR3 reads CASSRILTSGRGTGELFF. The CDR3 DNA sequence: TGTGCCAGCAGCCGAATATTAACTAGCGGCCGGGGCACCGGGGAGCTGTTTTTT.

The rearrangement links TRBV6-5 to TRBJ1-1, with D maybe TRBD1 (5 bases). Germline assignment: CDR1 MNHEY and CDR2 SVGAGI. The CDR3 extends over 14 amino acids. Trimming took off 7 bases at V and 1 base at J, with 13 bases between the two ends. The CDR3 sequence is CASTRDGGNTEAFF. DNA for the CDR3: TGTGCCAGCACCCGGGACGGAGGGAACACTGAAGCTTTCTTT.

The CDR3 DNA reads as TGCGCCAGCAGCTTGGACACGAATACTGGAAACACCATATATTTT. It encodes CASSLDTNTGNTIYF. V usage is TRBV5-1 and J usage is TRBJ1-3; no definite D call. The CDR3 contains 15 residues. V was trimmed by 0 bases and J by 2 bases, leaving 9 bases between them. CDR1 and CDR2 from the germline V gene are SGHRS and YFSETQ.

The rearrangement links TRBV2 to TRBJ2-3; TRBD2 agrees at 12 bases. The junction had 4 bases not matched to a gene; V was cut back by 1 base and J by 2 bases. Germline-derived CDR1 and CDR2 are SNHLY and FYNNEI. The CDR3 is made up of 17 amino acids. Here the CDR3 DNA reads TGTGCCAGCAGTGAAGGACTAGCGGGGGACCTCACAGATACGCAGTATTTT. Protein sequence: CASSEGLAGDLTDTQYF.

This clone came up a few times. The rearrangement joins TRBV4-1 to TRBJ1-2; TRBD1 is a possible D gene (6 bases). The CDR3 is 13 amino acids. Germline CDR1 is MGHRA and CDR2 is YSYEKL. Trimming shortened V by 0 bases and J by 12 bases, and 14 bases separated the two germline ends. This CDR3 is CASSQDHEGGNTF. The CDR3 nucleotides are TGCGCCAGCAGCCAAGATCATGAGGGGGGAAACACCTTC.

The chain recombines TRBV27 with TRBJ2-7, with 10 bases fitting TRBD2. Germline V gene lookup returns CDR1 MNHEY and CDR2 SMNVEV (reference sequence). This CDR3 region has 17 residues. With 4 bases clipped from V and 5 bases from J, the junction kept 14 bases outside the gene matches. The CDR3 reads CASSSPYSGRTSHEQYF. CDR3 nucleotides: TGTGCCAGCAGTTCCCCTTATAGCGGGAGGACAAGCCACGAGCAGTACTTC.

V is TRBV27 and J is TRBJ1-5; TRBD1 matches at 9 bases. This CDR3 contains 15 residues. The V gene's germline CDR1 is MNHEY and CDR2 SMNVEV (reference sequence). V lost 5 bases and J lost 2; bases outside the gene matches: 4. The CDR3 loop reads CASSGTGLGNQPQHF. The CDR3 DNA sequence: TGTGCCAGCAGTGGGACAGGGTTGGGCAATCAGCCCCAGCATTTT.

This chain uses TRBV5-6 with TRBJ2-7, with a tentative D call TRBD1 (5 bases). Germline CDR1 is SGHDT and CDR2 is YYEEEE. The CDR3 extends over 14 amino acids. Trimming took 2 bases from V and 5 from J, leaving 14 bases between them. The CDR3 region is CASSFMQQDHEQYV. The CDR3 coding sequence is TGTGCCAGCAGCTTCATGCAACAGGACCACGAGCAGTACGTC.

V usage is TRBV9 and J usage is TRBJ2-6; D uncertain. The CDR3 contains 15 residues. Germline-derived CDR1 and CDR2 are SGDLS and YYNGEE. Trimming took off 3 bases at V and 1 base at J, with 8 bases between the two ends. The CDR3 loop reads CASSDTASGANVLTF. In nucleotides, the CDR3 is TGTGCCAGCAGCGACACGGCGTCTGGGGCCAACGTCCTGACTTTC.

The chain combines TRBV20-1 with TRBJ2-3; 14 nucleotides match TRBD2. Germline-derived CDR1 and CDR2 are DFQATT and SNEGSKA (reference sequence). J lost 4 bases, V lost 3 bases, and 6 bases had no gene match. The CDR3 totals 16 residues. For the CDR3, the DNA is TGCAGTGCTAGTAAGACTAGCGGGGGGGCCTCAGATACGCAGTATTTT. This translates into CSASKTSGGASDTQYF.

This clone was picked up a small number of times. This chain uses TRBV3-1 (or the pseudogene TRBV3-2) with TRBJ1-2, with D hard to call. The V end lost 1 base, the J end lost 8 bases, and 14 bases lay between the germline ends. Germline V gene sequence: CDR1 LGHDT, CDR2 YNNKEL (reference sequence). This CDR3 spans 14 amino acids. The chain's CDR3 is CASSQGTPIWGYTF. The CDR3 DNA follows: TGTGCCAGCAGCCAAGGGACCCCAATTTGGGGCTACACCTTC.

As DNA, the CDR3 is TGTGCCAGCAGTTTGAGACTAGCGGGGTATAGCACAGATACGCAGTATTTT. Translating gives CASSLRLAGYSTDTQYF. The J gene is TRBJ2-3, the V gene TRBV27; 11 bases line up with TRBD2. In germline, CDR1 is MNHEY, CDR2 SMNVEV (reference sequence). Unmatched junction bases numbered 5, after V lost 3 bases and J lost 0 bases. The CDR3 covers 17 residues.

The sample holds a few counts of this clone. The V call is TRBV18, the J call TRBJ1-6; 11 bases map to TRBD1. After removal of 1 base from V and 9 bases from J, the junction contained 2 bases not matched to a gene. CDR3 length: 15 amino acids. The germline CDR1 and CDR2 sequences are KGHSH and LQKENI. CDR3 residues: CASSPRGQGGSPLHF. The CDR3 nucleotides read TGTGCCAGCTCACCACGGGGACAGGGGGGTTCACCCCTCCACTTT.

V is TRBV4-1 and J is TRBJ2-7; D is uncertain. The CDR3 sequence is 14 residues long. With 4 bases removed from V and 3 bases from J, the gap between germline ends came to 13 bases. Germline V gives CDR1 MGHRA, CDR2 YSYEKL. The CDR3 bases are TGCGCCAGCAGCCCTTGGACGGAAAACTACGAGCAGTACTTC. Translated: CASSPWTENYEQYF.

As DNA, the CDR3 is TGTGCCAGTAGTTTTTCTCTCCGGGCTGGGAGGATGAACACTGAAGCTTTCTTT. Translation: CASSFSLRAGRMNTEAFF. The rearrangement uses TRBV19 and TRBJ1-1; D gene ambiguous. V was pared by 5 bases and J by 0 bases, with 22 bases between. The CDR3 is 18 amino acids. Germline lookup yields CDR1 LNHDA and CDR2 SQIVND (reference sequence).

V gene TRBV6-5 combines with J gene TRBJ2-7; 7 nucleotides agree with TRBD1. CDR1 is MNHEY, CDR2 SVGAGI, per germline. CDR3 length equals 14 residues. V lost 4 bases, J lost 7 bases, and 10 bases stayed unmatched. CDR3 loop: CASSFRQGMGEQYV. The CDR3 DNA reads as TGTGCCAGCAGTTTTAGACAGGGAATGGGGGAGCAGTACGTC.

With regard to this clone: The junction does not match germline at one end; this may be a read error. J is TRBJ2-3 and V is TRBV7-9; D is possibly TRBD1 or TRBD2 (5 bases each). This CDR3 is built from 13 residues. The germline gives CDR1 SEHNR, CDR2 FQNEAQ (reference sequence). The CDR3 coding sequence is TGTGCCAGCAGCTTAGCTAAGCTTGAGGGGCCCTTATTT. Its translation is CASSLAKLEGPLF.

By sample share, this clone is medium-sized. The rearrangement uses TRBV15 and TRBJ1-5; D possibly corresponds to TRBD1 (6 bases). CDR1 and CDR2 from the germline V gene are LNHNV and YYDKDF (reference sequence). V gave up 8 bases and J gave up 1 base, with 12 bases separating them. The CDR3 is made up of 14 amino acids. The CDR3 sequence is CATPTGQSNQPQHF. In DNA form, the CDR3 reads TGTGCCACCCCTACGGGACAAAGCAATCAGCCCCAGCATTTT.

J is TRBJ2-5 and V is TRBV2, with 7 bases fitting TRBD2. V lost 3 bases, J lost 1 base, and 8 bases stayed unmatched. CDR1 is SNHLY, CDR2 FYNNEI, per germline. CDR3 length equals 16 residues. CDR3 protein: CASSDKTSGGQETQYF. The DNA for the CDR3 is TGTGCCAGCAGTGATAAGACGTCGGGGGGCCAAGAGACCCAGTACTTC.

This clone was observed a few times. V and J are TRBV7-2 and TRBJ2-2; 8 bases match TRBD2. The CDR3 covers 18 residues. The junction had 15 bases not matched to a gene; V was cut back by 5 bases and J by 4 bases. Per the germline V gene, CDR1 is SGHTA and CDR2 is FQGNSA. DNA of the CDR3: TGTGCCAGCAGCGCCTTCGCGGGGGGCCACTTGAGCACCGGGGAGCTGTTTTTT. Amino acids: CASSAFAGGHLSTGELFF.

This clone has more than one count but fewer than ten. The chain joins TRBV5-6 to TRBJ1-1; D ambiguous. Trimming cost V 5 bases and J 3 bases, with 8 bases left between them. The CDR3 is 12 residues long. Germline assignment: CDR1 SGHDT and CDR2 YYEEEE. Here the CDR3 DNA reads TGTGCCAGCAGTTGGACGGACACTGAAGCTTTCTTT. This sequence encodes CASSWTDTEAFF.

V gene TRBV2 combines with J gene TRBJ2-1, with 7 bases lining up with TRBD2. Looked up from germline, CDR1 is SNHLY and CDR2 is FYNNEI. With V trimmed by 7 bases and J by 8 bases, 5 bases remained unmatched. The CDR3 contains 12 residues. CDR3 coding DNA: TGTGCCAGCACGGGACTACGCTATGAGCAGTTCTTC. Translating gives CASTGLRYEQFF. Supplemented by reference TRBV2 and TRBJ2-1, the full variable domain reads EPEVTQTPSHQVTQMGQEVILRCVPISNHLYFYWYRQILGQKVEFLVSFYNNEISEKSEIFDDQFSVERPDGSNFTLKIRSTKLEDSAMYFCASTGLRYEQFFGPGTRLTVL.